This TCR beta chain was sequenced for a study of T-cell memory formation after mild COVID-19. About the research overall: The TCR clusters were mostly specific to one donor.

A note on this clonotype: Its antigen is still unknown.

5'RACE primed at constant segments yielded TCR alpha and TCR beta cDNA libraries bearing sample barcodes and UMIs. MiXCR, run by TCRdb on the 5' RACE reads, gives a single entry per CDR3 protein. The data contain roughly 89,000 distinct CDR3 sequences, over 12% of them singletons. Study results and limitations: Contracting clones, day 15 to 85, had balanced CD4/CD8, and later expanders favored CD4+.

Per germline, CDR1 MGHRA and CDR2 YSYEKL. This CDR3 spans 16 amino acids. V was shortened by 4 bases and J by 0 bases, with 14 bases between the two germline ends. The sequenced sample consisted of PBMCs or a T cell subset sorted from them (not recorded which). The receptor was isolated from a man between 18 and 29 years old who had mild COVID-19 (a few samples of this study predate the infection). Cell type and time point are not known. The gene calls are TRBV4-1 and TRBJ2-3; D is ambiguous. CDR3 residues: CASSRHGPGSTDTQYF. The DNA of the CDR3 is TGCGCCAGCAGCCGCCACGGGCCAGGAAGCACAGATACGCAGTATTTT.